This T cell receptor beta chain originates from a study of T cell responses to AZD1222 COVID-19 vaccine. Points from the study as a whole: After the peak T cell response, and only then, were repertoires sampled.

Profiling relied on immunoSEQ multiplex PCR, and the TCRdb table lists in-frame clones only, not all of them. The data show roughly 200,000 clones, with about 92% seen just once and 1% to 1.5% held by the top ten. Notes on this clone: Its antigen is not identified.

The sequencing here drew on peripheral blood, taken on day 0 of AZD1222 vaccination. This TCR derives from an adult in good health.

CDR3 in amino acids: CASSRSVRATEAFF. CDR3 bases: TGTGCCAGCAGCCGTTCGGTCAGGGCCACTGAAGCTTTCTTT. The gene calls are TRBV14 and TRBJ1-1; D possibly corresponds to TRBD1 (5 bases). Germline V gene data show CDR1 as SGHDN and CDR2 as FVKESK. V was shortened by 4 bases and J by 4 bases, with 13 bases between the two germline ends. This CDR3 is 14 amino acids long.